The 10 T cell receptor beta chains presented below share a single source sample, sequenced in a study of post-analysis software for immune sequencing data (dated by TCRdb to the mid-2010s). What the research found in general, with its limitations: Significantly higher frequencies in patients than in controls were found for about 5 TRBV segments, including TRBV5-6, TRBV5-1 and TRBV20-1.

Libraries were built with PCR. Data came from an Illumina HiSeq 2500. To reduce PCR and sequencing biases, unique molecular identifiers were built into the TCR beta cDNA libraries. Using fastp trimming at Q25 and MiXCR clonotype assembly, TCRdb reanalyzed the public sequencing data and kept in-frame beta chains. Under each unique CDR3 protein, matching rows form one entry showing the most common genes and DNA. The sample table shows a few hundred thousand distinct CDR3 sequences, and under 55% are seen once. The ten largest clones take up around an eighth of the sample. For these receptors, no antigen is known. The specimen sequenced was blood. These receptors all stem from a girl aged 5-17 years with multiple sclerosis.

The chain couples TRBV28 to TRBJ2-7; D is undetermined. V was pared by 4 bases and J by 3 bases, with 7 bases between. Per germline, CDR1 MDHEN and CDR2 SYDVKM. CDR3 length: 12 amino acids. The CDR3 region has the DNA TGTGCCAGCAGTTCCACTGTCTACGAGCAGTACTTC. This encodes CASSSTVYEQYF.

With regard to this clonotype: A read error may produce the germline difference seen at one junction end. The rearrangement joins TRBV5-1 to TRBJ2-7; D call uncertain. CDR1 is SGHRS and CDR2 is YFSETQ in the germline V gene. The CDR3 is 14 amino acids. Here the CDR3 DNA reads TGTGCCAGCAGCTTAGGTAAGGGAAGCTACGAGCAGTACTTC. Translation gives CASSLGKGSYEQYF.

With regard to this clonotype: The junction differs from germline at one of its ends, possibly a read error. The rearrangement joins TRBV27 to TRBJ1-2; TRBD1 is a possible D gene (5 bases). The CDR3 is 15 amino acids. The V gene's germline CDR1 is MNHEY and CDR2 SMNVEV (reference sequence). The CDR3 sequence: CASRGPRGRDYGCTF. The DNA of the CDR3 is TGTGCCAGCAGGGGCCCAAGGGGTCGAGACTATGGCTGCACCTTC.

The chain couples TRBV5-1 to TRBJ2-1; tentatively, D is TRBD1 (6 bases). Germline V gene sequence: CDR1 SGHRS, CDR2 YFSETQ. This CDR3 has 15 residues. V lost 2 bases to trimming and J lost 4 bases, with 13 bases between them. CDR3 DNA: TGCGCCAGCAGCTTCGACGGGACAAGGTACAATGAGCAGTTCTTC. Its translation is CASSFDGTRYNEQFF.

Only a few counts were recorded for this clonotype. This chain uses TRBV2 with TRBJ1-4, with TRBD1 matching over 7 bases. J lost 4 bases, V lost 6 bases, and 8 bases had no gene match. Germline V gene lookup returns CDR1 SNHLY and CDR2 FYNNEI. The CDR3 runs 15 residues. The CDR3 reads CASSERDSFNEKLFF. The CDR3 coding sequence is TGTGCCAGCAGCGAAAGGGACAGCTTTAATGAAAAACTGTTTTTT.

This clonotype has just one count. The rearrangement uses TRBV29-1 and TRBJ2-7; 8 nucleotides match TRBD2. Per germline, CDR1 SQVTM and CDR2 ANQGSEA. Trimming took 6 bases from V and 7 from J; bases not matched to a gene: 11. This CDR3 comprises 13 residues. CDR3 residues: CSVRAGGYNEQYF. CDR3 bases: TGCAGCGTGCGCGCGGGAGGCTACAATGAGCAGTACTTC.

This clonotype was seen more than once but under ten times. This chain connects TRBV5-1 to TRBJ1-1, with D hard to call. This CDR3 spans 17 amino acids. Trimming took off 0 bases at V and 1 base at J, with 16 bases between the two ends. Germline CDR1 reads SGHRS; CDR2 reads YFSETQ. The CDR3 sequence is CASSLDVLGRPNTEAFF. CDR3 bases: TGCGCCAGCAGCTTGGATGTATTAGGGAGACCGAACACTGAAGCTTTCTTT. Full variable domain (missing parts from reference TRBV5-1 and TRBJ1-1): KAGVTQTPRYLIKTRGQQVTLSCSPISGHRSVSWYQQTPGQGLQFLFEYFSETQRNKGNFPGRFSGRQFSNSRSEMNVSTLELGDSALYLCASSLDVLGRPNTEAFFGQGTRLTVV.

This clonotype was observed a handful of times. V and J are TRBV24-1 and TRBJ2-1; tentatively, D is TRBD1 or TRBD2 (5 bases each). The V gene's germline CDR1 is KGHDR and CDR2 SFDVKD. V was shortened by 2 bases and J by 3 bases, with 16 bases between the two germline ends. The CDR3 is 17 residues long. Here the CDR3 DNA reads TGTGCCACCAGTGATTCCGCCGGGACGACGAACTACAATGAGCAGTTCTTC. Translated, it gives CATSDSAGTTNYNEQFF.

The sample holds a few counts of this clonotype. The chain recombines TRBV10-3 with TRBJ2-5, with D possibly matching TRBD2 (5 bases). V lost 3 bases and J 5 bases, leaving 13 bases between the germline ends. This CDR3 is built from 14 residues. Germline V lookup: CDR1 ENHRY, CDR2 SYGVKD. The CDR3 DNA reads TGTGCCATCAGTGAATTGGCGGGTGGCGAGACCCAGTACTTC. Its translation is CAISELAGGETQYF.

This clonotype turned up a few times. V is TRBV6-5 and J is TRBJ1-5; D is possibly TRBD1 (5 bases). Germline V CDR1 and CDR2: MNHEY, SVGAGI. The V end was cut by 4 bases, the J end by 7 bases, with 11 bases between. The CDR3 length is 13 residues. DNA for the CDR3: TGTGCCAGCAGTTCAGGGTTCAGCCAGCCCCAGCATTTT. Amino acids: CASSSGFSQPQHF.